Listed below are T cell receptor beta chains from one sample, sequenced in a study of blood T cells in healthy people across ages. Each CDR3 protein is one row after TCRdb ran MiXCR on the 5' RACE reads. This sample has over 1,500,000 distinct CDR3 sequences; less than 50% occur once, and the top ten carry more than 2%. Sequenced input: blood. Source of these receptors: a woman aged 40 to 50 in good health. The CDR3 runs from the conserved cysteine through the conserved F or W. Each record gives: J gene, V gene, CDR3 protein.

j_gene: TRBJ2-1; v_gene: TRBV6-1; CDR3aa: CASNPWGTSGLSSYNEQFF
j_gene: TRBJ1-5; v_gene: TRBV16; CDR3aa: CASSPIDTSNQPQHF
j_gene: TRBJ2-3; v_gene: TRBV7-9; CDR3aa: CASSRRRGTASTDTQYF
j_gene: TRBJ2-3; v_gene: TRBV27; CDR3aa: CASSRNRTPTDTRYF
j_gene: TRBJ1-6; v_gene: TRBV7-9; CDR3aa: CASSPLDNSPLHF
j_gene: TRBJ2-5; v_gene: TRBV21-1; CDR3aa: CASSRGSGRTQETQYF
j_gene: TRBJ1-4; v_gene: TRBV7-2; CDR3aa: CASSFDVYGTGEEKLFF
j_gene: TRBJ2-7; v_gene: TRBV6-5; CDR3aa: CASSSPLIAGHPNEQYF
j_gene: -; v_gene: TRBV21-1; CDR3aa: CASTSGRGYPAYEQYF
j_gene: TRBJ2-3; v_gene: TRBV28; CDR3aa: CASSFSGDVDTQYF
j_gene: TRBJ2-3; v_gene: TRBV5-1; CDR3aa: CASSLGSSGTDTQYF
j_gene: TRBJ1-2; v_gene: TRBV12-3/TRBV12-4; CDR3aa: CASSLQPGQAYGYTF
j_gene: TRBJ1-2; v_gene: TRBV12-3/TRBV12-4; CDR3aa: CASSSRTLNYGYTF
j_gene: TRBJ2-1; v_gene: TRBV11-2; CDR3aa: CASSLGGPAYNEQFF
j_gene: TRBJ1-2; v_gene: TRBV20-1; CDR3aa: CSARVKTGSDGYTF
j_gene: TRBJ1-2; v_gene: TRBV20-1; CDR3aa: CSAPPRDIANYGYTF
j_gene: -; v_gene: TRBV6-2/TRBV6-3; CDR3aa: CASSYSTSGYSYNEQYF
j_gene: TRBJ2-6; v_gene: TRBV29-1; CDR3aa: CSVEGASNFPGANVLTF
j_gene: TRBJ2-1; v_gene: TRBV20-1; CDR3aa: CSARNRASGGHNEQFF
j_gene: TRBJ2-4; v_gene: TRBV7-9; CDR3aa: CASSLGRGPFAKNIQYF
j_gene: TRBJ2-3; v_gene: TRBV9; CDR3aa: CASSVARHTDTQYF
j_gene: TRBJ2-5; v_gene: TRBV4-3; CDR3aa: CASSQYRTVQETQYF
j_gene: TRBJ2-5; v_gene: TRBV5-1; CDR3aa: CASSLTPQDRAETQYF
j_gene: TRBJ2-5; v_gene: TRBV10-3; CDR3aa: CAISTELPQETQYF
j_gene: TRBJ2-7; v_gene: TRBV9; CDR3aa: CASSSWVSGGYEQYF
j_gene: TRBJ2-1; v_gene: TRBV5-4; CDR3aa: CASSPVPDTAYNEQFF
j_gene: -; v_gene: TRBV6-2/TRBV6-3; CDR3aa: CASSYATGYREQYF
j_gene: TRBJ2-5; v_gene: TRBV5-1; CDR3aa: CASSAGLAGGPKLETQYF
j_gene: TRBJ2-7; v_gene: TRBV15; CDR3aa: CATSHTSGGDYEQYF
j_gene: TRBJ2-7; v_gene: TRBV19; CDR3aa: CASSAGRTSYEQYF
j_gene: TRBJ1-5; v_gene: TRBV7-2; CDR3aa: CASTPDSRGDQPQHF
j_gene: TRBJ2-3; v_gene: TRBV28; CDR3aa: CASSLLGDTDTQYF
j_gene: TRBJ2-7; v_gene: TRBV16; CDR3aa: CASSQSTTYRDEQYF
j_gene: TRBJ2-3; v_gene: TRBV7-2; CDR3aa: CASREDTTTDTQYF
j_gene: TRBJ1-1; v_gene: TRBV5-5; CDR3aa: CASSRDGGWGNTEAFF